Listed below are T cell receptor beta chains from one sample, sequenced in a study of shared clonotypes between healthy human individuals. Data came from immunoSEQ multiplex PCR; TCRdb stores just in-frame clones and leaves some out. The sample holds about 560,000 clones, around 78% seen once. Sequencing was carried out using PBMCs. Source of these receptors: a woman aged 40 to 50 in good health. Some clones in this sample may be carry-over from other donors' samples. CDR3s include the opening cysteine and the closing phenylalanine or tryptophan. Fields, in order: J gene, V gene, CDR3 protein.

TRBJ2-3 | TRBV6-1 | CASTLRDTQYF
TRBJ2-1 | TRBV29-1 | CSVRPGLAGWNEQFF
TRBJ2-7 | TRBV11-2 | CASSLMEASSYEQYF
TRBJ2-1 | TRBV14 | CASRPDVGANNEQFF
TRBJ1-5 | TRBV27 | CASSRLAGTSDQPQHF
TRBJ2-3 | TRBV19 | CASSPTGTPHDTQYF
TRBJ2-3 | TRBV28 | CASPYPRATQYF
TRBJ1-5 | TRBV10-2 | CASSERAGGNQPQHF
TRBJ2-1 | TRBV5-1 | CASSLELAGDRRNEQFF
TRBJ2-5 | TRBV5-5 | CASSTASRETQYF
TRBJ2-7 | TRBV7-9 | CASSSGTGVTYEQYF
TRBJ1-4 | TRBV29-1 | CSVGPGAQEKLFF
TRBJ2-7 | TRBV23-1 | CASNGDGSYSYEQYF
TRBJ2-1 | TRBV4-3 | CASSQDWGQDNEQFF
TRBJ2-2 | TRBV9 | CASGLGGHTGELFF
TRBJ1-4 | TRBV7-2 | CASSLEGGRELFF
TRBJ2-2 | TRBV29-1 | CSVGTRTAGELFF
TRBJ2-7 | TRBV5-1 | CASSFRGGDSYEQYF
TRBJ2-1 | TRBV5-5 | CASSFTGQGYNEQFF
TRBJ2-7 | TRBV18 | CASSPTVVMDEQYF
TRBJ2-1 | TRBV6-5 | CASSTNFVSYNEQFF
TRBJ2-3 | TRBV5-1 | CASSWMTSGQGDTQYF
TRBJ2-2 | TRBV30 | CAWSAGGELFF
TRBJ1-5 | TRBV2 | CASSDRTGRQPQHF
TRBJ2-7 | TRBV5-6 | CASSLDGQITYEQYF
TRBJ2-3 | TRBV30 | CAWSAGGDTQYF
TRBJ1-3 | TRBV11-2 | CASSLAGISGNTIYF
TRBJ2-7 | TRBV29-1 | CSVAGQEISSYEQYF
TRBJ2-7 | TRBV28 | CASRIIGTGKYEQYF
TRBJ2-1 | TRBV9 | CASSGLGDEQFF
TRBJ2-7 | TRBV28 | CASSISGRIEQYF
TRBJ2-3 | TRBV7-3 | CASSLGASGLSTDTQYF
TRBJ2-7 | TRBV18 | CASSPLSGLGFYEQYF